Listed below are T cell receptor beta chains from one sample, sequenced in a study of cytomegalovirus exposure and HLA in healthy donors. Some clones are missing from TCRdb's copy, which holds only in-frame ones; the method was immunoSEQ multiplex PCR. This sample yields some 190,000 clones, of which more than 65% are seen a single time; 3.4% belongs to the top ten. What was sequenced was PBMCs. The receptors here all came from a man aged 40-49 years in good health and CMV-seropositive. The CDR3 runs from the conserved cysteine through the conserved F or W. The D gene is left open where the match is weak. A clone size is listed for some rows: how often the clone was seen (once, few, many), or a class if it is expanded.

abundance	d_gene	j_gene	v_gene	CDR3aa	CDR3nt
-	-	TRBJ2-5	TRBV5-1	CASSLDRYWETQYF	TGCGCCAGCAGCTTGGACCGGTATTGGGAGACCCAGTACTTC
-	-	TRBJ2-1	TRBV4-1	CASSQGIVLEDEQFF	TGCGCCAGCAGCCAAGGTATTGTTCTAGAGGATGAGCAGTTCTTC
-	-	TRBJ1-1	TRBV15	CATSRAGNTEAFF	TGTGCCACCAGCAGGGCGGGGAACACTGAAGCTTTCTTT
-	-	TRBJ2-7	TRBV7-9	CASSLARYEQYF	TGTGCCAGCAGCTTAGCCCGCTACGAGCAGTACTTC
-	-	TRBJ1-1	TRBV7-8	CASSPGQVTEAFF	TGTGCCAGCAGCCCGGGACAAGTCACTGAAGCTTTCTTT
-	TRBD1	TRBJ1-2	TRBV10-2	CASRDGTGGLNGYTF	TGCGCCAGCAGGGATGGGACAGGGGGTCTGAATGGCTACACCTTC
-	TRBD2	TRBJ2-7	TRBV4-2	CASSQDIWGGEQYF	TGTGCCAGCAGCCAAGATATCTGGGGGGGGGAGCAGTACTTC
-	-	TRBJ2-1	TRBV6-8	CASSYRGREFF	TGTGCCAGCAGTTATAGAGGCAGGGAGTTCTTC
-	TRBD1	TRBJ1-1	TRBV6-5	CASSGDRGLNTEAFF	TGTGCCAGCAGTGGGGACAGGGGACTGAACACTGAAGCTTTCTTT
-	-	TRBJ2-6	TRBV5-1	CASQDSSGANVLTF	TGCGCCAGCCAAGACAGCTCTGGGGCCAACGTCCTGACTTTC
-	-	TRBJ2-7	TRBV7-9	CASSAQPTRQYF	TGTGCCAGCAGCGCCCAACCGACTAGACAGTACTTC
-	TRBD1	TRBJ1-5	TRBV10-1	CASTATGTGGDQPQHF	TGCGCCAGCACCGCGACTGGGACAGGGGGCGATCAGCCCCAGCATTTT
-	-	TRBJ2-7	TRBV5-1	CASSLLDSKDEQYF	TGCGCCAGCAGCTTGTTAGACAGTAAGGACGAGCAGTACTTC
-	TRBD2	TRBJ2-7	TRBV11-3	CASSPAKKSLAGFYEQYF	TGTGCCAGCAGCCCAGCTAAAAAGTCCCTAGCGGGGTTCTACGAGCAGTACTTC
-	TRBD2	TRBJ2-1	TRBV7-2	CASSSGLAGWTEQFF	TGTGCCAGCAGCTCGGGACTAGCAGGGTGGACGGAGCAGTTCTTC
-	TRBD1	TRBJ1-2	TRBV29-1	CSVEDRTGPYGYTF	TGCAGCGTTGAAGATAGGACAGGGCCCTATGGCTACACCTTC
few	TRBD2	TRBJ2-5	TRBV7-2	CASSPEASGNQETQYF	TGTGCCAGCAGCCCCGAGGCTAGCGGGAACCAAGAGACCCAGTACTTC
once	-	TRBJ2-2	TRBV6-5	CASSYSTVGELFF	TGTGCCAGCAGTTACTCGACAGTCGGGGAGCTGTTTTTT
-	-	TRBJ1-1	TRBV21-1	CASTPHGTLQQKTEAFF	TGTGCCAGCACCCCTCATGGGACACTCCAGCAGAAGACTGAAGCTTTCTTT
-	TRBD2	TRBJ2-7	TRBV10-3	CAISERLAGVSEQYF	TGTGCCATCAGTGAAAGGCTAGCGGGAGTTTCCGAGCAGTACTTC
-	-	TRBJ2-3	TRBV5-8	CASSSRGGLGTDTQYF	TGTGCCAGCAGCTCGCGGGGAGGCCTGGGCACAGATACGCAGTATTTT
-	-	TRBJ1-1	TRBV28	CASKPGQTNTEAFF	TGTGCCAGCAAACCCGGACAGACAAACACTGAAGCTTTCTTT
-	-	TRBJ2-5	TRBV15	CATSHPLSQETQYF	TGTGCCACCAGCCACCCCCTGAGCCAAGAGACCCAGTACTTC
-	-	TRBJ2-2	TRBV7-9	CASSLRDIANTGELFF	TGTGCCAGCAGCTTAAGGGACATCGCGAACACCGGGGAGCTGTTTTTT
-	-	TRBJ2-5	TRBV19	CASSTQLPPGETQYF	TGTGCCAGTAGTACCCAACTTCCTCCGGGGGAGACCCAGTACTTC
-	TRBD1	TRBJ1-1	TRBV5-1	CASSYTGQGTEAFF	TGCGCCAGCAGCTACACCGGACAGGGGACTGAAGCTTTCTTT
-	-	TRBJ1-5	TRBV6-5	CASSEFQSNQPQHF	TGTGCCAGCAGTGAATTCCAGAGCAATCAGCCCCAGCATTTT
-	TRBD1	TRBJ1-1	TRBV5-8	CASSLPRGTGVGTEAFF	TGTGCCAGCAGCTTGCCTAGGGGGACAGGGGTAGGCACTGAAGCTTTCTTT
-	TRBD2	TRBJ2-7	TRBV7-2	CASSLTGTSGHEQYF	TGTGCCAGCAGCCTAACCGGGACTAGCGGCCACGAGCAGTACTTC
few	TRBD1	TRBJ2-7	TRBV10-3	CAATPGQSYEQYF	TGTGCCGCAACACCGGGACAGTCCTACGAGCAGTACTTC
-	TRBD2	TRBJ2-5	TRBV5-8	CASSKGTSGKNQETQYF	TGTGCCAGCAGCAAAGGGACTAGCGGGAAGAACCAAGAGACCCAGTACTTC
-	TRBD2	TRBJ2-2	TRBV6-1	CASTWGGGGELFF	TGTGCCAGCACGTGGGGGGGAGGCGGGGAGCTGTTTTTT